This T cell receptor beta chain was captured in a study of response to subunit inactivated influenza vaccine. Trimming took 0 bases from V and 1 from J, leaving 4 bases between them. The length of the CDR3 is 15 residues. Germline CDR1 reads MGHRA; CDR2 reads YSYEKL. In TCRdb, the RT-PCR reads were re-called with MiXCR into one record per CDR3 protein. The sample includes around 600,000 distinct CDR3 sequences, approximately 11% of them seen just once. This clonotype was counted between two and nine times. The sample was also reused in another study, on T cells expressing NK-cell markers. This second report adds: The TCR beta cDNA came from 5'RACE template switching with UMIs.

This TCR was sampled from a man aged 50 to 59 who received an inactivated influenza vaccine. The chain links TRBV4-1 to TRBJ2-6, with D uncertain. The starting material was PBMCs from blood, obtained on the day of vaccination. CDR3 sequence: CASSQERSGANVLTF. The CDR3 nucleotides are TGCGCCAGCAGCCAAGAACGTTCTGGGGCCAACGTCCTGACTTTC.